This TCR beta chain came from a study of Graves' ophthalmopathy and Graves' hyperthyroidism. Background on the study: Peripheral blood sampling occurred at initial diagnosis, before any treatment.

The sequenced template was RNA, covering the TCR beta CDR3 region. HTBI primers served in a first-round RT-PCR, which a second-round multiplex PCR followed. From the multiplex PCR reads, TCRdb called clonotypes with MiXCR, one entry per CDR3 protein. This table has about 740,000 distinct CDR3 sequences, approximately 40% appearing once. As diagnostic evidence, clinical symptoms, serum thyroxine, TRAb, thyroid ultrasound and orbital computed tomography were relied upon. The PBMC fraction was derived from over 9 ml of fresh peripheral blood. Germline CDR1 is SGDLS and CDR2 is YYNGEE. The CDR3 loop spans 16 amino acids. J gave up 3 bases and V 5 bases, and 8 bases lay outside the gene matches.

The sample was peripheral blood. The chain couples TRBV9 to TRBJ2-5; 12 nucleotides match TRBD2. This TCR came from an adult man with Graves' ophthalmopathy. The CDR3 sequence is CASSLLRLAGEETQYF. For the CDR3, the DNA is TGTGCCAGCAGTTTACTCCGACTAGCGGGGGAAGAGACCCAGTACTTC.